This entry lists 5 T cell receptor beta chains sequenced from one sample in a study of blood T cell repertoires in COVID-19. Produced via immunoSEQ multiplex PCR; TCRdb's table is partial and in-frame only. Of some 150,000 clones in the sample, approximately 91% are singletons; the top ten hold roughly 2%. Sequenced input: peripheral blood. These receptors were collected from a human donor in a cohort sampled during active COVID-19.

The V call is TRBV4-3, the J call TRBJ2-7, with 7 bases lining up with TRBD2. Germline CDR1 is LGHNA and CDR2 is YSLEER. The ends lost 1 base at V and 7 bases at J; junction bases unmatched: 10. The CDR3 contains 15 residues. CDR3 in amino acids: CASSQGAAGVWEQYF. The CDR3 DNA reads as TGCGCCAGCAGCCAAGGGGCGGCGGGGGTCTGGGAGCAGTACTTC.

V and J are TRBV7-8 and TRBJ1-1, with 8 positions matching TRBD1. V shed 3 bases, J shed 7 bases, and the junction held 4 bases outside the gene matches. CDR3 length: 13 residues. Germline CDR1 and CDR2: SGHVS and FQNEAQ. CDR3 DNA: TGTGCCAGCAGCTTTTTGACAGGGGATGAAGCTTTCTTT. Translated, it gives CASSFLTGDEAFF.

This chain joins TRBV3-1 (or the pseudogene TRBV3-2) and TRBJ1-1; TRBD1 aligns across 8 bases. This CDR3 region has 14 residues. With V trimmed by 4 bases and J by 1 base, 2 bases remained unmatched. Germline values: CDR1 LGHDT, CDR2 YNNKEL (reference sequence). The CDR3, as DNA: TGTGCCAGCAGCCGCACAGGGGGGAACACTGAAGCTTTCTTT. This translates into CASSRTGGNTEAFF.

The chain is built from TRBV28 and TRBJ2-1, with D tentatively TRBD1 (6 bases). Germline values: CDR1 MDHEN, CDR2 SYDVKM. Trimming took 5 bases from V and 7 from J, leaving 15 bases between them. The CDR3 runs 14 residues. This chain's CDR3 is CASSLILQGNEQFF. CDR3 nucleotide sequence: TGTGCCAGCAGTCTTATACTACAGGGAAATGAGCAGTTCTTC. The full variable domain, its missing parts supplied by reference TRBV28 and TRBJ2-1, is DVKVTQSSRYLVKRTGEKVFLECVQDMDHENMFWYRQDPGLGLRLIYFSYDVKMKEKGDIPEGYSVSREKKERFSLILESASTNQTSMYLCASSLILQGNEQFFGPGTRLTVL.

The chain couples TRBV4-2 to TRBJ2-7, with 7 bases identical to TRBD1. The trim removed 1 base at V and 3 bases at J, leaving 6 bases unmatched. In germline, CDR1 is LGHNA, CDR2 YNFKEQ. This CDR3 region has 15 residues. The CDR3 bases are TGTGCCAGCAGCCAAGGTGTGGGACAGATCTACGAGCAGTACTTC. This encodes CASSQGVGQIYEQYF.